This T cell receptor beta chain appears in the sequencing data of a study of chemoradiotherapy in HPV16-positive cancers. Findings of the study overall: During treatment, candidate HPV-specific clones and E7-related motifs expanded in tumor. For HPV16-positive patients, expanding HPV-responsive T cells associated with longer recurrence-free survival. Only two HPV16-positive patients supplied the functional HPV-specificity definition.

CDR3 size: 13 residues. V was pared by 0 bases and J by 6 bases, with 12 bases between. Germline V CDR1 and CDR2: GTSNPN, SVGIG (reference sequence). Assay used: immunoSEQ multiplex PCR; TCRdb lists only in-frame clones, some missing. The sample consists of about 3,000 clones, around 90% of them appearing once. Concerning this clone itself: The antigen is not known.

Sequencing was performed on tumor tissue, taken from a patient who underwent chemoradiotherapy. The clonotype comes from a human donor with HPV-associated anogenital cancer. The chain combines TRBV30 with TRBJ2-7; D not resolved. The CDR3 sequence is CAWSVSDPSEQYF. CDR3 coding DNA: TGTGCCTGGAGTGTATCGGACCCCTCCGAGCAGTACTTC.